A selection of T cell receptor beta chains follows, all from one sample in a study of beta chain features in type 1 diabetes. The table came from immunoSEQ multiplex PCR; TCRdb's copy has only in-frame clones and leaves some out. This sample has 390,000 or so clones, with around 14% found just once. Sequenced material: naive CD4+ T cells from blood. These receptors were obtained from a man aged 25 to 40 in good health. Each CDR3 is given with its conserved first and last residue. The D gene is left open where the match is weak.

>TRBJ2-3|TRBD2|16|TRBV7-6
CASRPSGGPYTDTQYF
>TRBJ2-1|NA|12|TRBV29-1
CSGRRGPNEQFF
>TRBJ2-6|NA|15|TRBV21-1
CASSKGTSGANVLTF
>TRBJ2-3|NA|15|TRBV21-1
CASGEGSGYTDTQYF
>TRBJ1-2|NA|11|TRBV2
CASSGSYGYTF
>TRBJ2-3|TRBD2|16|TRBV5-1
CASSYGTGTNTDTQYF
>TRBJ2-2|NA|12|TRBV29-1
CSVVIGGRELFF
>TRBJ2-1|NA|14|TRBV11-2
CASSFRRPNNEQFF
>TRBJ1-4|NA|16|TRBV4-1
CASSQGPGSPLEKLFF
>TRBJ2-7|TRBD2|16|TRBV10-2
CASRGTSGASSYEQYF
>TRBJ2-1|NA|13|TRBV7-6
CASSSGGRVIPFF
>TRBJ2-5|NA|14|TRBV7-9
CASSLETTQETQYF
>TRBJ1-1|NA|11|TRBV29-1
CSADSTGEAFF
>TRBJ2-6|NA|15|TRBV13
CASSLRITGANVLTF
>TRBJ2-3|NA|14|TRBV30
CAWSVGGVPDTQYF
>TRBJ2-3|NA|10|TRBV30
CARGADTQYF
>TRBJ1-1|NA|13|TRBV4-3
CASSHATSTEAFF
>TRBJ2-5|TRBD1|16|TRBV18
CASSTFVGQGGETQYF
>TRBJ2-3|NA|18|TRBV7-2
CASSNRQTPLWGTDTQYF
>TRBJ2-2|TRBD1|13|TRBV6-6
CASPTGEGGELFF
>TRBJ1-6|TRBD1|12|TRBV27
CASSYRGSPLHF
>TRBJ2-1|NA|13|TRBV7-9
CASSGRPAREQFF
>TRBJ2-2|TRBD2|16|TRBV4-3
CASSQFLAGDGGELFF
>TRBJ2-5|NA|14|TRBV9
CASSVDAVRETQYF
>TRBJ2-7|TRBD2|15|TRBV5-4
CASSLAASGGYEQYF
>TRBJ2-4|NA|13|TRBV5-6
CASSFPRGNIQYF
>TRBJ1-1|NA|11|TRBV7-9
CASSPALEAFF
>TRBJ2-1|TRBD2|18|TRBV7-9
CASSLARRLLAEPGEQFF
>TRBJ1-5|TRBD1|14|TRBV29-1
CSVSRDREDQPQHF
>TRBJ2-4|NA|15|TRBV4-1
CASSQDRPGKNIQYF
>TRBJ2-1|NA|15|TRBV7-2
CASRGGASSYNEQFF
>TRBJ1-2|NA|14|TRBV21-1
CASSLTGANYGYTF
>TRBJ1-2|NA|13|TRBV9
CASSAQGYGGYTF
>TRBJ2-2|NA|16|TRBV9
CASSVEWRRNTGELFF
>TRBJ2-3|TRBD2|15|TRBV14
CASSRRIAGADTQYF
>TRBJ2-1|TRBD2|15|TRBV7-9
CASKAGTSSYNEQFF
>TRBJ2-7|NA|11|TRBV29-1
CSVNRVNEQYF
>TRBJ2-5|NA|15|TRBV18
CASSPQTGFQETQYF